The present entry profiles one T cell receptor beta chain with its context. This sample stems from a study of CD8 T cells in Susac syndrome. TCR beta sequencing covered blood CD8+ and CD4+ T cells. The patients serving as multiple sclerosis controls were treatment-naive. They had stable or active relapsing-remitting disease and fulfilled revised McDonald criteria. Negative isolation yielded CD8+ and CD4+ T cells; FACS enriched TEMRA cells. With random hexamers, roughly 0.5 to 1 ug RNA was reverse transcribed. Amplification of TCR beta CDR3 was carried out by immunoSEQ multiplex PCR, which covered 54 Vbeta and 13 Jbeta segments. TCRdb called the immunoSEQ multiplex PCR reads again in MiXCR, with one record for every CDR3 protein. The data contain a few hundred thousand distinct CDR3 sequences, approximately 85% of them singletons. The receptor comes from a human donor with multiple sclerosis. Sequenced sample: CD8+ T cells from PBMCs.

The CDR3 DNA reads as TGTGCCAGCAGCTCCTCCCCCCAGCGAAAACTGTTTTTT. Its protein is CASSSSPQRKLFF. The chain links TRBV7-9 to TRBJ1-4; D remains ambiguous. Trimming took off 4 bases at V and 10 bases at J, with 13 bases between the two ends. The CDR3 spans 13 residues. CDR1 and CDR2 from the germline V gene are SEHNR and FQNEAQ (reference sequence).